What follows is one T cell receptor (beta chain) and its context. The naive CD8 population came from CD45RO-negative cells selected for CCR7, without terminally differentiated effector memory CD45RA+ cells. The source of the sample is a study of shared clonotypes between healthy human individuals. Generated by immunoSEQ multiplex PCR, the TCRdb table keeps only in-frame clones and is missing some. The top ten clones hold 0.11% of a sample with about 590,000 clones, around 95% of them seen once. The sample was naive CD8+ T cells sorted from blood. The sequence was collected from a woman younger than 45 in good health.

The CDR3 region is CASSPLVSTDTQYF. The CDR3 nucleotides read TGTGCCAGCAGTCCCCTGGTGAGCACAGATACGCAGTATTTT. This chain joins TRBV6-5 and TRBJ2-3; D not resolved. V was pared by 5 bases and J by 0 bases, with 9 bases between. The CDR3 spans 14 residues. Germline V lookup: CDR1 MNHEY, CDR2 SVGAGI.